One T cell receptor (beta chain) is described in this entry. Its matching antigen is unknown. This sample was included in a study of blood T cells in healthy people across ages. About the study: With template switching, about one barcoded beta molecule was captured per two T cells. Study observations and caveats: Aged donors had fewer naive CD4+ cells and lower diversity than long-lived donors.

Peripheral blood samples of around 11 milliliters were drawn from each donor. A second PCR, run for about 6 to 12 cycles, used a sample-barcoded 5' primer plus a J-beta primer mix. TCRdb ran MiXCR on the 5' RACE reads and lists one entry per CDR3 protein. The data hold some 1.5 million distinct CDR3 sequences, with 28% observed a single time. CDR3 length equals 14 residues. The germline V gene has CDR1 SGHRS and CDR2 YFSETQ. The V end was cut by 2 bases, the J end by 7 bases, with 15 bases between. This rearrangement joins TRBV5-1 to TRBJ1-1; D might be TRBD1 (6 bases). Material for sequencing was blood. The source is a woman in her twenties or thirties in good health. The CDR3 DNA follows: TGCGCCAGCAGCTTATTACAGGGAGGAGGTGAAGCTTTCTTT. It specifies CASSLLQGGGEAFF.